Below are 11 T cell receptor beta chains sequenced from a single sample in a study of blood T cell repertoires in COVID-19. Some clones are missing from TCRdb's copy, which holds only in-frame ones; the method was immunoSEQ multiplex PCR. The data hold around 93,000 clones, with about 76% observed a single time. The specimen sequenced was peripheral blood. The receptors come from an elderly woman with acute or convalescent COVID-19.

This clone was seen just once. J is TRBJ1-5 and V is TRBV6-2 or TRBV6-3; 9 bases agree with TRBD1. The CDR3 is 19 amino acids. V lost 0 bases and J lost 0; bases outside the gene matches: 9. Germline V gene lookup returns CDR1 MNHEY and CDR2 SVGEGT. CDR3 amino acids: CASSYSSRTGAYSNQPQHF. CDR3 in DNA: TGTGCCAGCAGTTACTCGTCCCGGACAGGGGCGTATAGCAATCAGCCCCAGCATTTT.

Remarks on this clone: The DNA is omitted, as the CDR3 cannot be located on it reliably, and the CDR3 follows TCRdb's listing. The V and J genes are TRBV4-2 and TRBJ1-2. The CDR3 length is 24 residues, termini included. Germline CDR1 LGHNA, CDR2 YNFKEQ. CDR3 sequence: CASSQEERGNYGYTFGSGNYGYTF.

The chain is built from TRBV5-1 and TRBJ2-3; 12 bases are a match to TRBD2. Germline V gene lookup returns CDR1 SGHRS and CDR2 YFSETQ. Trimming cost V 2 bases and J 6 bases; bases outside gene matches: 7. CDR3 length: 16 amino acids. The CDR3 loop is CASSLGASGGADTQYF. The CDR3 nucleotides read TGCGCCAGCAGCTTAGGTGCTAGCGGGGGGGCTGATACGCAGTATTTT.

V is TRBV7-2 and J is TRBJ1-3; 9 bases agree with TRBD1. CDR1 is SGHTA, CDR2 FQGNSA, per germline. J lost 4 bases, V lost 5 bases, and 6 bases had no gene match. This CDR3 is built from 15 residues. Written as DNA, the CDR3 is TGTGCCAGCAGCCCAGGGACAGGGTTAGGAAACACCATATATTTT. Protein product: CASSPGTGLGNTIYF.

This chain connects TRBV27 to TRBJ2-7; maybe TRBD2 (6 bases). V was shortened by 5 bases and J by 2 bases, with 16 bases between the two germline ends. The CDR3 totals 15 residues. CDR1 and CDR2 (germline): MNHEY, SMNVEV (reference sequence). CDR3 region: CASSTGTGGTYEQYF. In DNA, the CDR3 is TGTGCCAGCAGTACCGGGACTGGAGGAACCTACGAGCAGTACTTC.

The chain employs TRBV6-5 and TRBJ2-7, with TRBD1 identical over 7 bases. Per the germline V gene, CDR1 is MNHEY and CDR2 is SVGAGI. Unmatched junction bases numbered 11, after V lost 4 bases and J lost 2 bases. This CDR3 is 16 amino acids long. In DNA form, the CDR3 reads TGTGCCAGCAGTTTTCGACCACCGGGACAGACCTACGAGCAGTACTTC. Residues: CASSFRPPGQTYEQYF.

The V gene is TRBV18, the J gene TRBJ1-1; 12 bases are a match to TRBD1. The CDR3 runs to 16 residues. CDR1 KGHSH and CDR2 LQKENI come from the germline V gene. V was pared by 2 bases and J by 4 bases, with 5 bases of the junction left unmatched. In DNA, the CDR3 is TGTGCCAGCTCACCAGGGACAGGGGGCGGCGGCACTGAAGCTTTCTTT. Translation gives CASSPGTGGGGTEAFF.

The V call is TRBV28, the J call TRBJ2-4; perhaps TRBD2 as D (5 bases). The CDR3 sequence is 11 residues long. The V and J ends lost 2 bases and 15 bases respectively, with 11 bases between them. Germline CDR1 is MDHEN and CDR2 is SYDVKM. Here the CDR3 DNA reads TGTGCCAGCAGTTTAAATAGCGTTCGGTACTTC. Protein sequence: CASSLNSVRYF.

This chain connects TRBV5-8 to TRBJ2-7; D call uncertain. The germline V gene has CDR1 SGHTS and CDR2 YDEGEE. The CDR3 spans 13 residues. V dropped 1 base and J dropped 3 bases, with 8 bases sitting between them. The CDR3 bases are TGTGCCAGCAGCTTGAGCTACGGCTACGAGCAGTACTTC. It yields the protein CASSLSYGYEQYF.

This chain's CDR3 is CAARSLESEQYF. As DNA, the CDR3 is TGTGCCGCCCGAAGCCTAGAAAGCGAGCAGTACTTC. The chain carries TRBV10-3 and TRBJ2-7; D remains unclear. CDR3 size: 12 residues. Trimming took 11 bases from V and 6 from J, leaving 17 bases between them. Looked up from germline, CDR1 is ENHRY and CDR2 is SYGVKD.

This chain uses TRBV5-1 with TRBJ1-3; 7 bases fit TRBD1. Germline V gene data show CDR1 as SGHRS and CDR2 as YFSETQ. The CDR3 is 19 residues long. Trimming cost V 0 bases and J 1 base; bases outside gene matches: 13. CDR3 sequence reads: CASSLATIGRGISGNTIYF. CDR3 sequence (DNA): TGCGCCAGCAGCTTGGCTACGATCGGCAGGGGGATTTCTGGAAACACCATATATTTT.